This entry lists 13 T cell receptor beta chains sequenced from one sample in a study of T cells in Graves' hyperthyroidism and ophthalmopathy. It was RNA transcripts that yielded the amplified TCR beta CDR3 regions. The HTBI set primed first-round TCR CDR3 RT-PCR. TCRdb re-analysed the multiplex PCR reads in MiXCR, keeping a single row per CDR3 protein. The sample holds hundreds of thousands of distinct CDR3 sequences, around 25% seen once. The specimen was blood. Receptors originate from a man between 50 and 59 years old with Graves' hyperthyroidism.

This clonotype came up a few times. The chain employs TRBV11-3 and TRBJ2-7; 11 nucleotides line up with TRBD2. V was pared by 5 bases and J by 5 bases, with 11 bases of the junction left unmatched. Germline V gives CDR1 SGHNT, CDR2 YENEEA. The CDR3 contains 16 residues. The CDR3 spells CASSLGETSGSHEQYF. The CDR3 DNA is TGTGCCAGCAGCCTAGGGGAAACTAGCGGGAGCCACGAGCAGTACTTC.

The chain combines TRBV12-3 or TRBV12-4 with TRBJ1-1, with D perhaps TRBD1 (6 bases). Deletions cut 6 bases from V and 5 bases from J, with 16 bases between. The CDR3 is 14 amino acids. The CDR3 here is CASRTTGRGTEAFF. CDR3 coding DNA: TGTGCCAGCAGAACTACAGGGCGAGGGACTGAAGCTTTCTTT.

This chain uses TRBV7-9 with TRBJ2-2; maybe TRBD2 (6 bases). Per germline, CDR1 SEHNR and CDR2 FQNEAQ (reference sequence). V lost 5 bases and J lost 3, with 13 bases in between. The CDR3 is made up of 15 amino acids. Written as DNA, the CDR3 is TGTGCCAGCAGCCATCTCGGCGGGGACACCGGGGAGCTGTTTTTT. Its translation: CASSHLGGDTGELFF.

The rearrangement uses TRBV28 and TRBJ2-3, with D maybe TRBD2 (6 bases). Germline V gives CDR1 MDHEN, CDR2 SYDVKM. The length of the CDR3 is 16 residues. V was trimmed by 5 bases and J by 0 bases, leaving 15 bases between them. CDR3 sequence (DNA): TGTGCCAGCAGTCCCTCCTCACTAGCTAGCACAGATACGCAGTATTTT. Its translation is CASSPSSLASTDTQYF.

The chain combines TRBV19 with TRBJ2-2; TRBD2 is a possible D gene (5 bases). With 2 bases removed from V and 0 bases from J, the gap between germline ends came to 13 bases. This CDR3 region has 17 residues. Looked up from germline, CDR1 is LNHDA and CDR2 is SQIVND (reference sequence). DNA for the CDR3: TGTGCCAGTAGTATAATAGGAGCGGACGCGAACACCGGGGAGCTGTTTTTT. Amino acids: CASSIIGADANTGELFF.

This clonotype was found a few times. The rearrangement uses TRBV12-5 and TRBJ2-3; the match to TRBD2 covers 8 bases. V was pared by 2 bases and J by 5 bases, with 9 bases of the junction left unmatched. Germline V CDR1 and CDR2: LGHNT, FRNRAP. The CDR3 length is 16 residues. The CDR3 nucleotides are TGTGCTAGTGGTTTGTCACCCGGGGGGGCAAGAGATACGCAGTATTTT. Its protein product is CASGLSPGGARDTQYF.

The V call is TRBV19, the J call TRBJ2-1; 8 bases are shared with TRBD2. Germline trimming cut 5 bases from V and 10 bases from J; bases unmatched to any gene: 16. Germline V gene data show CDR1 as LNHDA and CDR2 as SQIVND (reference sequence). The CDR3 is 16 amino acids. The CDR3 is CASSPTGTRLVKEQFF. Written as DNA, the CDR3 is TGTGCCAGTAGTCCGACCGGGACTAGGTTGGTGAAGGAGCAGTTCTTC. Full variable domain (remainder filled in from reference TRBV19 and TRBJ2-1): DGGITQSPKYLFRKEGQNVTLSCEQNLNHDAMYWYRQDPGQGLRLIYYSQIVNDFQKGDIAEGYSVSREKKESFPLTVTSAQKNPTAFYLCASSPTGTRLVKEQFFGPGTRLTVL.

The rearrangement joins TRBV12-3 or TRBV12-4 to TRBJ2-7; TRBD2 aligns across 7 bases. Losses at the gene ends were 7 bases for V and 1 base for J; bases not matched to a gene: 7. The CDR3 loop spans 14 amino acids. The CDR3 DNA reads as TGTGCCAGCAAGTGGGGAGGGGAATCCTACGAGCAGTACTTC. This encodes CASKWGGESYEQYF.

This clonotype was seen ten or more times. The CDR3 DNA sequence: TGCAGCGTTGTTCAGGGAAACACTGAAGCTTTCTTT. Residues: CSVVQGNTEAFF. V usage is TRBV29-1 and J usage is TRBJ1-1; maybe TRBD1 (5 bases). The CDR3 loop spans 12 amino acids. V lost 4 bases, J lost 2 bases, and 8 bases lay in between. Germline CDR1 is SQVTM and CDR2 is ANQGSEA.

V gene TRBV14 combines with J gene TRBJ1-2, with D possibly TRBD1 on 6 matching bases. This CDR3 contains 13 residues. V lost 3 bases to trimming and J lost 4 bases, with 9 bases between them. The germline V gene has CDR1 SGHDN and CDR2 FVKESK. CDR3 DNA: TGTGCCAGCAGCCACGAACAGGGCTATGGCTACACCTTC. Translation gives CASSHEQGYGYTF.

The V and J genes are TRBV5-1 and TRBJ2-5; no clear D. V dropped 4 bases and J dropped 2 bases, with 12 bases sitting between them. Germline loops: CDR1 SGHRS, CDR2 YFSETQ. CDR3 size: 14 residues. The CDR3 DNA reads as TGCGCCAGCAGCCAATCGGTGACTCAAGAGACCCAGTACTTC. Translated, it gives CASSQSVTQETQYF.

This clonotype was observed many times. The CDR3 nucleotides read TGTGCCAGCAGTAAAAGGGCGAGGAACGAGCAGTACTTC. Amino acid sequence: CASSKRARNEQYF. V is TRBV6-2 or TRBV6-3 and J is TRBJ2-7; unclear D gene. The CDR3 runs to 13 residues. Trimming left V 5 bases short and J 5 bases short, with 13 bases between. Germline lookup yields CDR1 MNHEY and CDR2 SVGEGT.

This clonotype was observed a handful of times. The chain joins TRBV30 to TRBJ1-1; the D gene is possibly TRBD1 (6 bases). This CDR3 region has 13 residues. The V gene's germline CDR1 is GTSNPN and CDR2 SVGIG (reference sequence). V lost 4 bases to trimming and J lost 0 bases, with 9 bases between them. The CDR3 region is CAWKGGVNTEAFF. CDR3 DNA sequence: TGTGCCTGGAAGGGGGGGGTGAACACTGAAGCTTTCTTT.